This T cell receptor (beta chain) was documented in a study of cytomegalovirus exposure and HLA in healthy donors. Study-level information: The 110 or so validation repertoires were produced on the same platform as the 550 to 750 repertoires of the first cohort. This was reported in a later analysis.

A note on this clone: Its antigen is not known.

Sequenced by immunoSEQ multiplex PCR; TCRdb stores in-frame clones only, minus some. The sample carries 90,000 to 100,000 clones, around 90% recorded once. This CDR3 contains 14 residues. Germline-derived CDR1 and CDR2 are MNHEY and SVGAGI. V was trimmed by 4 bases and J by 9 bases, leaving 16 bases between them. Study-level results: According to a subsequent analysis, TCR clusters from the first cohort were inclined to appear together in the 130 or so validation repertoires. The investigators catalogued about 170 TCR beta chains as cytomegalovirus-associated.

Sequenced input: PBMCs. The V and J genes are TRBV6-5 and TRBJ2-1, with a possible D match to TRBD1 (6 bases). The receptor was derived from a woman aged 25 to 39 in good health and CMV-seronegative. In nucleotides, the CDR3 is TGTGCCAGCAGTTCCCCGACAGGCACCGCTGAGCAGTTCTTC. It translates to CASSSPTGTAEQFF.